These T cell receptor beta chains were read from a single sample in a study of blood T cell repertoires in COVID-19. Sequencing used immunoSEQ multiplex PCR; TCRdb keeps in-frame clones, though not all of them. In the table there are about 430,000 clones, nearly 90% of which are singletons. The sample comprised PBMCs or T cells enriched from blood (not recorded which). The receptors come from a woman aged 18-35 years who had been exposed to COVID-19. CDR3s include the opening cysteine and the closing phenylalanine or tryptophan. The D gene is left open where the match is weak. Where a row states a size, it is once, few, many or the class of an expanded clone; other rows omit it.

TRBV5-5,-,15,-,TRBJ2-6,TGTGCCAGCAGCTTAGAAGCCTCTGGGGCCAACGTCCTGACTTTC,CASSLEASGANVLTF
TRBV6-5,TRBD1,15,-,TRBJ2-5,TGTGCCAGCAGAGCCGGGACAGGGAGTGCCGAGACCCAGTACTTC,CASRAGTGSAETQYF
TRBV7-2,-,14,-,TRBJ1-2,TGTGCCAGCAGCCCGTCCCCGCGGGGCTATGGCTACACCTTC,CASSPSPRGYGYTF
TRBV18,-,15,-,TRBJ1-3,TGTGCCAGCTCACCATCGGGGTCGTGGGGAAACACCATATATTTT,CASSPSGSWGNTIYF
TRBV10-2,-,14,-,TRBJ1-5,TGCGCCAGCAGTGAGTCACACCTCAATCAGCCCCAGCATTTT,CASSESHLNQPQHF
TRBV5-4,TRBD2,15,-,TRBJ2-5,TGTGCCAGCAGCTTGGGACGGGGGGGCCGTAAGACCCAGTACTTC,CASSLGRGGRKTQYF
TRBV28,-,14,-,TRBJ2-5,TGTGCCAGCAGTTTTATTGGGCCCGGAGAGACCCAGTACTTC,CASSFIGPGETQYF
TRBV28,TRBD1,16,once,TRBJ2-2,TGTGCCAGCAGTTCCTCGGGGACAGGGTGGGCCGGGGAGCTGTTTTTT,CASSSSGTGWAGELFF
TRBV7-2,TRBD1,15,-,TRBJ1-1,TGTGCCAGCAGCCCCCGGGACAGGGGAATCACTGAAGCTTTCTTT,CASSPRDRGITEAFF
TRBV11-2,-,17,-,TRBJ2-5,TGTGCCAGCAGCTTGTCCAGCGGGATGGGGGCGCGGGAGACCCAGTACTTC,CASSLSSGMGARETQYF
TRBV5-1,-,16,-,TRBJ2-6,TGCGCCAGCAGCTTGGTGGGGGGAACCGGGGCCAACGTCCTGACTTTC,CASSLVGGTGANVLTF
TRBV24-1,TRBD1,14,-,TRBJ1-2,TGTGCCACCAGTGATTTTGACAGGGGGTATGGCTACACCTTC,CATSDFDRGYGYTF
TRBV7-6,TRBD1,16,-,TRBJ1-4,TGTGCCAGCAGCTTAGGAGACAGGGGTACAGGCGAAAAACTGTTTTTT,CASSLGDRGTGEKLFF
TRBV5-1,-,15,-,TRBJ2-7,TGCGCCAGCAGCTTGGGTCCGGGAGAGTCCTACGAGCAGTACTTC,CASSLGPGESYEQYF
TRBV29-1,-,14,-,TRBJ1-2,TGCAGCGTTGATTGGGCGGGGGACGTTTATGGCTACACCTTC,CSVDWAGDVYGYTF
TRBV6-5,TRBD1,15,-,TRBJ2-7,TGTGCCAGCACCCCGGACAGGGGGAGCTCCTACGAGCAGTACTTC,CASTPDRGSSYEQYF
TRBV27,-,14,-,TRBJ2-7,TGTGCCAGCTCCCCGAGGGGGGGAACCTACGAGCAGTACTTC,CASSPRGGTYEQYF
TRBV7-2,-,15,once,TRBJ2-1,TGTGCCAGCAGCTTAAGCAGGGCCACCTACAATGAGCAGTTCTTC,CASSLSRATYNEQFF
TRBV18,TRBD1,16,-,TRBJ2-3,TGTGCCAGCTCACCACCCACGGGACAGGGGACAGATACGCAGTATTTT,CASSPPTGQGTDTQYF
TRBV7-8,-,17,-,TRBJ1-6,TGTGCCAGCAGCTTAGTTGGTGACAGCTCCTATAATTCACCCCTCCACTTT,CASSLVGDSSYNSPLHF
TRBV18,TRBD1,15,-,TRBJ2-1,TGTGCCAGCTCACCCGGGACAGCCTCCTACAATGAGCAGTTCTTC,CASSPGTASYNEQFF
TRBV14,-,16,-,TRBJ1-1,TGTGCCAGCAGCCCATCCTTCGAGCCCGGGGGGACTGAAGCTTTCTTT,CASSPSFEPGGTEAFF
TRBV11-1,-,16,-,TRBJ1-5,TGTGCCAGCAGCTTAGCGCGGGCAGTGCGGGGTCAGCCCCAGCATTTT,CASSLARAVRGQPQHF
TRBV18,-,12,-,TRBJ2-7,TGTGCCAGCTCTGGGCCACAGGACGAGCAGTACTTC,CASSGPQDEQYF
TRBV5-8,-,13,-,TRBJ1-3,TGTGCCAGCAGCTTGGGAACTCAAAACACCATATATTTT,CASSLGTQNTIYF
TRBV28,TRBD1,17,few,TRBJ1-4,TGTGCCAGCAGTTTAAGCGGACAGGGGGATTTTAATGAAAAACTGTTTTTT,CASSLSGQGDFNEKLFF
TRBV5-1,-,15,-,TRBJ1-6,TGCGCCAGCAGCTTTTCCAGGGGAATTAATTCACCCCTCCACTTT,CASSFSRGINSPLHF
TRBV28,TRBD1,15,-,TRBJ2-2,TGTGCCAGCAGCGGGACAGGGGGCCTTACCGGGGAGCTGTTTTTT,CASSGTGGLTGELFF
TRBV10-3,TRBD1,16,-,TRBJ1-2,TGTGCCATCAGTGATCCTACACGGGACAGGGGCTATGGCTACACCTTC,CAISDPTRDRGYGYTF
TRBV11-2,-,15,-,TRBJ2-5,TGTGCCAGCAGCTTAGGACTAGGGGCGGGAGAGACCCAGTACTTC,CASSLGLGAGETQYF
TRBV3-1/TRBV3-2,-,17,-,TRBJ1-4,TGTGCCAGCAGCCAAGATACCGGGGGAAGGGGCGTTGAAAAACTGTTTTTT,CASSQDTGGRGVEKLFF
TRBV19,-,15,once,TRBJ1-1,TGTGCCAGTAGTATACCCGGCCAGGCGGGCACTGAAGCTTTCTTT,CASSIPGQAGTEAFF
TRBV5-6,-,16,-,TRBJ1-2,TGTGCCAGCAGCTTGGCCGGGGGGACCCAACTTTATGGCTACACCTTC,CASSLAGGTQLYGYTF
TRBV5-1,TRBD1,13,-,TRBJ2-3,TGCGCCAGCAGCTCGACAGGGCCAGATACGCAGTATTTT,CASSSTGPDTQYF
TRBV7-9,-,13,-,TRBJ2-3,TGTGCCGGGAAAACAGGGCCCACAGATACGCAGTATTTT,CAGKTGPTDTQYF
TRBV7-9,TRBD1,15,-,TRBJ1-4,TGTGCCAGCAGCTATGGACAGGCAACTAATGAAAAACTGTTTTTT,CASSYGQATNEKLFF
TRBV20-1,-,11,-,TRBJ1-2,TGCAGTGCTAGGCAGGGCTATGGCTACACCTTC,CSARQGYGYTF
TRBV9,TRBD1,16,once,TRBJ1-4,TGTGCCAGCAGCGCGGGGACAGGGAGGACTAATGAAAAACTGTTTTTT,CASSAGTGRTNEKLFF
TRBV5-8,-,16,-,TRBJ2-3,TGTGCCAGCAGCTTGGATGGGCGGGGTCTTCGGGATACGCAGTATTTT,CASSLDGRGLRDTQYF
TRBV5-6,-,15,-,TRBJ2-1,TGTGCCAGCAGCTTGGCACAGGTTACCTACAATGAGCAGTTCTTC,CASSLAQVTYNEQFF
TRBV6-2/TRBV6-3,-,12,-,TRBJ1-2,TGTGCCAGCAGTTATAGGAGGGATGGCTACACCTTC,CASSYRRDGYTF